Listed below are T cell receptor beta chains from one sample, sequenced in a study of T-cell reconstitution after alpha-beta-depleted transplantation in children. TCRdb fed the PCR reads into MiXCR, producing one record per CDR3 protein. The sample shows some 280,000 distinct CDR3 sequences, more than 8% of them seen only once. The sample in question was PBMCs from the stem cell graft donor, obtained from the stem cell graft. Receptor source: a human donor who donated a stem cell graft to a child with SCID. CDR3s include the opening cysteine and the closing phenylalanine or tryptophan. The D gene is left open where the match is weak. Rows give clone size only sometimes, using once, few, many, or a class for an expanded clone.

d_gene: NA; v_gene: TRBV20-1; abundance: many; j_gene: TRBJ2-1; CDR3aa: CSARAPISYNEQFF; CDR3nt: TGCAGTGCTAGGGCACCCATCTCCTACAATGAGCAGTTCTTC
d_gene: NA; v_gene: TRBV3-1; abundance: NA; j_gene: TRBJ2-7; CDR3aa: CASSHSSSYEQYF; CDR3nt: TGTGCCAGCAGCCACTCCAGCTCCTACGAGCAGTACTTC
d_gene: NA; v_gene: TRBV10-3; abundance: NA; j_gene: TRBJ2-7; CDR3aa: CAISETGYEQYF; CDR3nt: TGTGCCATCAGTGAGACGGGTTACGAGCAGTACTTC
d_gene: TRBD1; v_gene: TRBV5-1; abundance: NA; j_gene: TRBJ1-1; CDR3aa: CASSVVIGQGKEDTEAFF; CDR3nt: TGCGCCAGCAGCGTGGTTATCGGACAGGGGAAAGAGGACACTGAAGCTTTCTTT
d_gene: TRBD1; v_gene: TRBV29-1; abundance: few; j_gene: TRBJ2-7; CDR3aa: CSVGEGGFSEQYF; CDR3nt: TGCAGCGTTGGGGAAGGGGGCTTTAGCGAGCAGTACTTC
d_gene: TRBD1; v_gene: TRBV20-1; abundance: many; j_gene: TRBJ1-1; CDR3aa: CSARATPGGDTEAFF; CDR3nt: TGCAGTGCTAGAGCCACGCCAGGGGGGGACACTGAAGCTTTCTTT
d_gene: NA; v_gene: TRBV7-2; abundance: few; j_gene: TRBJ1-1; CDR3aa: CASRTTLNTEAFF; CDR3nt: TGTGCCAGCAGGACTACCCTGAACACTGAAGCTTTCTTT
d_gene: NA; v_gene: TRBV7-2; abundance: many; j_gene: TRBJ1-5; CDR3aa: CASSFQGNNQPQHF; CDR3nt: TGTGCCAGCAGCTTTCAGGGCAACAATCAGCCCCAGCATTTT
d_gene: TRBD1; v_gene: TRBV6-2/TRBV6-3; abundance: few; j_gene: TRBJ1-2; CDR3aa: CASSYWGQPSPLSFIKYGYTF; CDR3nt: TGTGCCAGCAGTTACTGGGGACAGCCCTCGCCCCTTTCATTTATAAAGTATGGCTACACCTTC
d_gene: NA; v_gene: TRBV3-1; abundance: NA; j_gene: TRBJ1-2; CDR3aa: CASSQLYGYTF; CDR3nt: TGTGCCAGCAGCCAACTCTATGGCTACACCTTC
d_gene: NA; v_gene: TRBV5-1; abundance: many; j_gene: TRBJ1-1; CDR3aa: CASSFTGRNTEAFF; CDR3nt: TGCGCCAGCAGCTTCACAGGGCGGAACACTGAAGCTTTCTTT
d_gene: TRBD1; v_gene: TRBV7-9; abundance: NA; j_gene: TRBJ2-2; CDR3aa: CASSLGQGWNTGELFF; CDR3nt: TGTGCCAGCAGCTTAGGACAGGGATGGAACACCGGGGAGCTGTTTTTT
d_gene: TRBD1; v_gene: TRBV12-3/TRBV12-4; abundance: NA; j_gene: TRBJ1-2; CDR3aa: CASSQDRSFGYTF; CDR3nt: TGTGCCAGCAGTCAGGACAGGTCGTTCGGCTACACCTTC
d_gene: TRBD2; v_gene: TRBV7-9; abundance: many; j_gene: TRBJ2-7; CDR3aa: CASSLGGVTSGSYEQYF; CDR3nt: TGTGCCAGCAGCTTAGGGGGGGTGACTAGCGGTTCCTACGAGCAGTACTTC
d_gene: NA; v_gene: TRBV24-1; abundance: few; j_gene: TRBJ1-1; CDR3aa: CATSDLSRGTEAFF; CDR3nt: TGTGCCACCAGTGATTTGTCCCGGGGCACTGAAGCTTTCTTT
d_gene: NA; v_gene: TRBV29-1; abundance: NA; j_gene: TRBJ2-2; CDR3aa: CSVDATTTGELFF; CDR3nt: TGCAGCGTTGATGCCACGACGACCGGGGAGCTGTTTTTT
d_gene: TRBD2; v_gene: TRBV3-1; abundance: few; j_gene: TRBJ2-1; CDR3aa: CASKDRLAGGGNEQFF; CDR3nt: TGTGCCAGCAAAGACCGACTGGCGGGGGGTGGCAATGAGCAGTTCTTC
d_gene: NA; v_gene: TRBV5-1; abundance: NA; j_gene: TRBJ2-1; CDR3aa: CASSLPRQLDNEQFF; CDR3nt: TGCGCCAGCAGCTTACCCAGACAGCTAGACAATGAGCAGTTCTTC
d_gene: NA; v_gene: TRBV5-1; abundance: many; j_gene: TRBJ1-1; CDR3aa: CASRLTTEAFF; CDR3nt: TGCGCCAGCAGGTTGACCACTGAAGCTTTCTTT
d_gene: NA; v_gene: TRBV5-6; abundance: few; j_gene: TRBJ2-7; CDR3aa: CASSLGQFPYEQYF; CDR3nt: TGTGCCAGCAGCCTGGGGCAGTTTCCCTACGAGCAGTACTTC
d_gene: NA; v_gene: TRBV7-9; abundance: few; j_gene: TRBJ2-5; CDR3aa: CASSLSRQETQYF; CDR3nt: TGTGCCAGCAGCTTAAGCCGGCAAGAGACCCAGTACTTC
d_gene: TRBD1; v_gene: TRBV27; abundance: many; j_gene: TRBJ1-5; CDR3aa: CASSSRGFSNQPQHF; CDR3nt: TGTGCCAGCAGCTCCAGGGGGTTTAGCAATCAGCCCCAGCATTTT
d_gene: NA; v_gene: TRBV6-5; abundance: NA; j_gene: TRBJ1-3; CDR3aa: CASRPGGGFDTIYF; CDR3nt: TGTGCCAGCAGGCCAGGAGGGGGTTTTGACACCATATATTTT
d_gene: TRBD1; v_gene: TRBV12-3/TRBV12-4; abundance: NA; j_gene: TRBJ1-4; CDR3aa: CATRQGDGEKLFF; CDR3nt: TGTGCCACCCGACAGGGGGACGGTGAAAAACTGTTTTTT
d_gene: NA; v_gene: TRBV6-4; abundance: few; j_gene: TRBJ1-1; CDR3aa: CASSDLTGRGAFF; CDR3nt: TGTGCCAGCAGTGACCTCACAGGGAGGGGAGCTTTCTTT
d_gene: TRBD2; v_gene: TRBV29-1; abundance: few; j_gene: TRBJ2-7; CDR3aa: CSVEVRLAGYEQYF; CDR3nt: TGCAGCGTTGAGGTTCGCCTAGCGGGGTACGAGCAGTACTTC